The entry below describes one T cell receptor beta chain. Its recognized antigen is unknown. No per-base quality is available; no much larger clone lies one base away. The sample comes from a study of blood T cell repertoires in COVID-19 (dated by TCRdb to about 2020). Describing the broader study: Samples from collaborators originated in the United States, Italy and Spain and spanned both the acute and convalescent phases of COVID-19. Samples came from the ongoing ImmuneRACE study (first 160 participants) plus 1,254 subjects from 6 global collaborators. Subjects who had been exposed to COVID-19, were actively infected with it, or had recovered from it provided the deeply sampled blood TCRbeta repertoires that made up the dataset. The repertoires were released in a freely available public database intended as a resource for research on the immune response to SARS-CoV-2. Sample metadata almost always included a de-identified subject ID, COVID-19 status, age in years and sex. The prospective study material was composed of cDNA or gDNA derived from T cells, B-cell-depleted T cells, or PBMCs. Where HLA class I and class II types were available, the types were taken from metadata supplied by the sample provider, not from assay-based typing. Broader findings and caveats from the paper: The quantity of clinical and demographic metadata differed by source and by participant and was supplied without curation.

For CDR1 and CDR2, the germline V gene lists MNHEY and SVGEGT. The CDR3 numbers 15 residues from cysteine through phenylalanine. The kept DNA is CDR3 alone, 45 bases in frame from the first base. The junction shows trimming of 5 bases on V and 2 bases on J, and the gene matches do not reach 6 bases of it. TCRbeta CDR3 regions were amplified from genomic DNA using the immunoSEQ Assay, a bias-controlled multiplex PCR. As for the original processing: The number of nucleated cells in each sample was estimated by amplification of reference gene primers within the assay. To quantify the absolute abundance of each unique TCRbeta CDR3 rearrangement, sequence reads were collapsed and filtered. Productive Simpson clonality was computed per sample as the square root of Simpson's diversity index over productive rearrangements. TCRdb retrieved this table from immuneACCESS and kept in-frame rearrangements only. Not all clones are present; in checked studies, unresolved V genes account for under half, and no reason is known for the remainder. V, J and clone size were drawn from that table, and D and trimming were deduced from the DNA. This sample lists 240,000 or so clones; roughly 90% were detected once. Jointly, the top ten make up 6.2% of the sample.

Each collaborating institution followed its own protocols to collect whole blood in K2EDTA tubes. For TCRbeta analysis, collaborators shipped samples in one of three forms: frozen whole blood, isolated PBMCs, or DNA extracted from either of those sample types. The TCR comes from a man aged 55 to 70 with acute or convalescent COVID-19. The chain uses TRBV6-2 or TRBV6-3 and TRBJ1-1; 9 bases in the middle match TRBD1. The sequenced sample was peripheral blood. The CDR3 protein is CASSTQGAPNTEAFF. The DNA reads TGTGCCAGCAGTACACAGGGGGCGCCCAACACTGAAGCTTTCTTT.